This entry is about one T cell receptor beta chain. Its antigen remains unidentified. These data are taken from a study of T cell repertoires in cytomegalovirus infection. On the study more broadly: CMV epitopes in the study were HLA-C-restricted (recently identified) and HLA-B-restricted (well studied). CMV infection together with matching HLA type was indicated by public TCR beta signatures.

Broader study findings: Carriers of CMV and the relevant HLA type were discriminated by public TCR beta frequency. HLA-C-restricted TCR beta clonotypes specific for CMV led the ex vivo response.

TCRdb redid the calling of the reads with MiXCR, one entry per CDR3 protein. The sample carries about 920,000 distinct CDR3 sequences, approximately 33% recorded once. The J segment lost 6 bases and the V segment lost 0 bases, leaving 10 bases of the junction unmatched. This CDR3 has 16 amino acids. Germline V lookup: CDR1 LGHNA, CDR2 YNFKEQ. This clonotype originated in a human donor in good health (CMV status not recorded). Some clones in this sample may be carry-over from other donors' samples. The chain carries TRBV4-2 and TRBJ1-1, with 7 bases that match TRBD1. Source: cultured CD8+ T cells from PBMCs, taken from culture after CMV antigen stimulation. CDR3 residues: CASSQDLLRRGPEAFF. The CDR3 region has the DNA TGTGCCAGCAGCCAAGATCTACTCCGGAGGGGGCCTGAAGCTTTCTTT.